The rows below give T cell receptor beta chains drawn from one sample of a study of beta chain features in type 1 diabetes. The table came from immunoSEQ multiplex PCR; TCRdb's copy has only in-frame clones and leaves some out. In the table there are 350,000 or so clones, roughly 21% of which are singletons. What was sequenced was naive CD4+ T cells from blood. These receptors originate from a woman between 18 and 29 years old in good health. CDR3s include the opening cysteine and the closing phenylalanine or tryptophan. The D gene is left open where the match is weak. A row's size may be missing; if present it is once, few, many or a size class.

J | size | V | D | DNA | CDR3
TRBJ1-2 | - | TRBV7-2 | - | TGTGCCAGCAGCTCCGGGTCTTTATATGGCTACACCTTC | CASSSGSLYGYTF
TRBJ1-2 | - | TRBV6-6 | TRBD1 | TGTGCCAGCGACCGGGACAGGGTTCATGGCTACACCTTC | CASDRDRVHGYTF
TRBJ2-7 | few | TRBV5-1 | - | TGCGCCAGCAGTTTTTCTCACCAGGGATACGAGCAGTACTTC | CASSFSHQGYEQYF
TRBJ1-4 | - | TRBV30 | - | TGTGCCTGGAACAGGGAAGTTCGAGAAAAACTGTTTTTT | CAWNREVREKLFF
TRBJ1-4 | - | TRBV5-1 | TRBD1 | TGCGCCAGCAGCTCGCTTCACAGGGGCACTAATGAAAAACTGTTTTTT | CASSSLHRGTNEKLFF
TRBJ1-2 | - | TRBV18 | - | TGTGCCAGCTCACCACTCCATTCAGGGAATAACTATGGCTACACCTTC | CASSPLHSGNNYGYTF
TRBJ2-6 | few | TRBV18 | - | TGTGCCAGCTCACCCGTTGGGGCCAACGTCCTGACTTTC | CASSPVGANVLTF
TRBJ2-5 | - | TRBV15 | - | TGTGCCACCAGCAGAGATCTGGCGACCCAGTACTTC | CATSRDLATQYF
TRBJ2-3 | - | TRBV7-2 | TRBD2 | TGTGCCAGCAGCATGATGCGGGGGAGCACAGATACGCAGTATTTT | CASSMMRGSTDTQYF
TRBJ1-5 | - | TRBV7-2 | TRBD1 | TGTGCCAGCAGCTCCCAGGGGGCGGGGAGCAATCAGCCCCAGCATTTT | CASSSQGAGSNQPQHF
TRBJ2-2 | few | TRBV30 | - | TGTGCCTGGAGTCCAGGGAACACCGGGGAGCTGTTTTTT | CAWSPGNTGELFF
TRBJ2-3 | - | TRBV7-9 | TRBD2 | TGTGCCAGCAGTCCGGGACTAGCGGAATCCGATACGCAGTATTTT | CASSPGLAESDTQYF
TRBJ2-5 | - | TRBV5-1 | - | TGCGCCAGCAGGGGGGCGTTCGGGAAAGAGACCCAGTACTTC | CASRGAFGKETQYF
TRBJ2-3 | - | TRBV15 | TRBD2 | TGTGCCACCAGCAGGCGGACTAGCGTTACAGATACGCAGTATTTT | CATSRRTSVTDTQYF
TRBJ1-1 | - | TRBV28 | - | TGTGCCAGCGGGGGCGCGGCAGGGTGGCACACTGAAGCTTTCTTT | CASGGAAGWHTEAFF
TRBJ2-3 | - | TRBV29-1 | TRBD1 | TGCAGCGTGGACAGGGAAGGAGGGACAGATACGCAGTATTTT | CSVDREGGTDTQYF
TRBJ2-7 | few | TRBV6-5 | - | TGTGCCAGCAGTTCGACTGATAGCGGCTCCTACGAGCAGTACTTC | CASSSTDSGSYEQYF
TRBJ2-7 | - | TRBV7-8 | TRBD1 | TGTGCCAGCAGCTTAGTAGGACAGGTCTTCTACGAGCAGTACTTC | CASSLVGQVFYEQYF
TRBJ2-5 | - | TRBV11-1 | TRBD1 | TGTGCCAGCAGCTCAAAGCCCGGGACAGGGGGACAGACCCAGTACTTC | CASSSKPGTGGQTQYF
TRBJ2-7 | - | TRBV19 | - | TGTGCCAGTAGTAGGAGGCGTAGCTCCTACGAGCAGTACTTC | CASSRRRSSYEQYF
TRBJ2-2 | - | TRBV9 | - | TGTGCCAGCAGCGTAGCAACAGGGCTCGCCGGGGAGCTGTTTTTT | CASSVATGLAGELFF
TRBJ2-5 | - | TRBV12-5 | TRBD1 | TGTGCTAGTGGTTTTGGGACAGAAGAGACCCAGTACTTC | CASGFGTEETQYF
TRBJ2-1 | - | TRBV5-1 | TRBD2 | TGCGCCAGCAGCAACCCCTCGGGGGGATACAATGAGCAGTTCTTC | CASSNPSGGYNEQFF
TRBJ2-3 | - | TRBV5-6 | TRBD1 | TGTGCCAGCAGCTTGGCAGGGGGAGATACGCAGTATTTT | CASSLAGGDTQYF
TRBJ2-7 | few | TRBV28 | - | TGTGCCAGCAGTCCAGAGACCGTGCTAGGAACCTACGAGCAGTACTTC | CASSPETVLGTYEQYF
TRBJ2-1 | few | TRBV4-3 | TRBD1 | TGCGCCAGCAGCCAGGGACAGGGGGGGAATGAGCAGTTCTTC | CASSQGQGGNEQFF
TRBJ1-1 | few | TRBV6-5 | - | TGTGCCAGCAGTCCTTGGACAGCGAAGGGCACTGAAGCTTTCTTT | CASSPWTAKGTEAFF
TRBJ2-3 | - | TRBV5-1 | TRBD2 | TGCGCCAGCAGCTTAATCGGGGGGATCACAGATACGCAGTATTTT | CASSLIGGITDTQYF
TRBJ2-3 | - | TRBV9 | - | TGTGCCAGCAGCCAACGGACATCCAGCACAGATACGCAGTATTTT | CASSQRTSSTDTQYF
TRBJ2-3 | - | TRBV4-3 | TRBD2 | TGCGCCAGCAGCCAAGATGGGAGCGGGGGTAGCACAGATACGCAGTATTTT | CASSQDGSGGSTDTQYF
TRBJ1-2 | few | TRBV4-1 | - | TGCGCCAGCAGCCAAGCGAACTATGGCTACACCTTC | CASSQANYGYTF
TRBJ2-3 | - | TRBV5-1 | TRBD2 | TGCGCCAGCAGCCTAGAAGGGAGGGGCACAGATACGCAGTATTTT | CASSLEGRGTDTQYF
TRBJ1-1 | - | TRBV29-1 | - | TGCAGCGTTGAAGGACAGGCGAACACTGAAGCTTTCTTT | CSVEGQANTEAFF
TRBJ2-1 | - | TRBV27 | - | TGTGCCAGCAGCCCCCAGGGCAATGAGCAGTTCTTC | CASSPQGNEQFF
TRBJ1-2 | - | TRBV10-3 | - | TGTGCCATCACTCGGAGAGGGTATGGCTACACCTTC | CAITRRGYGYTF
TRBJ1-5 | - | TRBV30 | - | TGTGCCTGGAGTGGCGAGGGAGGCAATCAGCCCCAGCATTTT | CAWSGEGGNQPQHF
TRBJ1-5 | few | TRBV4-2 | - | TGTGCCAGCAGCCAAATTGCATCCGGGACACTTAGCAATCAGCCCCAGCATTTT | CASSQIASGTLSNQPQHF